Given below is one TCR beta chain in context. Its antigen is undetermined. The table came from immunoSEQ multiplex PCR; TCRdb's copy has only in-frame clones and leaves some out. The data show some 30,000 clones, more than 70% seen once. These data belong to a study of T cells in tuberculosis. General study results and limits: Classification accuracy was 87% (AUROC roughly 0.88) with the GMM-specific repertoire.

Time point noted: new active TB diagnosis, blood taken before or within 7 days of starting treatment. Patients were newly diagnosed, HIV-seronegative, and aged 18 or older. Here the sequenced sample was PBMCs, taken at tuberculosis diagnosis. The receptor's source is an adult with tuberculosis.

The CDR3 region is CASSLSSGTGNTIYF. The CDR3 DNA reads as TGTGCCAGCAGCTTATCTTCCGGGACTGGAAACACCATATATTTT. The rearrangement joins TRBV7-2 to TRBJ1-3; no clear D. The CDR3 extends over 15 amino acids. The germline V gene encodes CDR1 SGHTA and CDR2 FQGNSA. The V gene lost 2 bases and the J gene lost 2 bases, with 10 bases spanning the gap.